This TCR beta chain emerged from a study of blood T cell repertoires in COVID-19. Study information: Some COVID-19 samples were acute and others convalescent; all came from the United States, Italy and Spain.

Profiled with immunoSEQ multiplex PCR; TCRdb holds only in-frame clones, not every one. This sample has approximately 200,000 clones, with approximately 90% found just once. The CDR3 is made up of 14 amino acids. Two negative PCRs, clearance, or symptom resolution were required of recovered Cohort 3 donors. The chain uses TRBV21-1 and TRBJ1-5; the table names TRBD1, a call not compared with the DNA. TRBV21-1 is a pseudogene segment. Sequenced material: PBMCs or T cells enriched from blood (not recorded which). This clonotype was sampled from a man between 25 and 39 years old who had recovered from COVID-19. Here the CDR3 reads CASSKTGGDQPQHF. CDR3 nucleotides: TGTGCCAGCAGCAAAACAGGGGGCGATCAGCCCCAGCATTTT.